One T cell receptor (beta chain) is described in this entry. The antigen is undetermined. Here immunoSEQ multiplex PCR was the method, and the copy in TCRdb shows in-frame clones only, minus some. The table has 99,000 or so clones, 85% to 95% seen once. This specimen belongs to a study of graft-versus-host responses after intestinal transplantation. Study-level findings and limits: GvH clones turned up in recipient marrow; some had shown up first in ileum or blood.

This sequence originates from a human donor who was the organ donor for an intestinal transplant. The sample in question was unstimulated CD8+ T cells sorted from spleen or lymph node cells, obtained before transplant.

In DNA, the CDR3 is TGTGCCAGCAGCTTAGATCAGGGTTCGAATGAGCAGTTCTTC. Translated, it gives CASSLDQGSNEQFF. The chain employs TRBV7-8 and TRBJ2-1, with a possible D match to TRBD1 (5 bases). Germline CDR1 SGHVS, CDR2 FQNEAQ. CDR3 length equals 14 residues. Between the trimmed V and J ends, which lost 1 base and 7 bases, there was a span of 11 bases.